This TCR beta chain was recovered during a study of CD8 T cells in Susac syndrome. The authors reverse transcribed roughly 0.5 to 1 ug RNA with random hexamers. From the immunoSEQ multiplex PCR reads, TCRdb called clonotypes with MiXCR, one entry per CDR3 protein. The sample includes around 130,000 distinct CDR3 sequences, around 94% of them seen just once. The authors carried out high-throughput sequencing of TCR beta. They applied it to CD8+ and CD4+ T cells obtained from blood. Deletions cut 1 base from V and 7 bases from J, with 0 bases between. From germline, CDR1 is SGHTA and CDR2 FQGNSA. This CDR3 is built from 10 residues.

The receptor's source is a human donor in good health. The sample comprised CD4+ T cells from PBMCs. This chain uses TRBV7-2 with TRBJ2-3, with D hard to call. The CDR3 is CASSLDTQYF. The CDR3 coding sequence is TGTGCCAGCAGCTTAGATACGCAGTATTTT.